These T cell receptor beta chains were read from a single sample in a study of neurological immune-mediated disorders. TCRdb reprocessed the 5' RACE reads via MiXCR and lists one record per CDR3 protein. The sample has 15,000 to 20,000 distinct CDR3 sequences; 9.5% to 12% are singletons. Sample: CD8+ T cells from blood. The receptor set was obtained from a woman between 50 and 59 years old in good health. The CDR3 runs from the conserved cysteine through the conserved F or W. The D gene is left open where the match is weak. The size entry is marked missing in some rows and otherwise reads once, few, many or a size class.

D,size,J,V,DNA,CDR3
NA,many,TRBJ2-1,TRBV4-3,TGCGCCAGCAGCCAAGATAGATACGCTACGCCGAGTGAGCAGTTCTTC,CASSQDRYATPSEQFF
NA,many,TRBJ2-5,TRBV11-2,TGTGCCAGCAGCTTACGGACCCAAGAGACCCAGTACTTC,CASSLRTQETQYF
NA,many,TRBJ1-2,TRBV6-2/TRBV6-3,TGTGCCAGCAGTTATGGGGCATCTAACTATGGCTACACCTTC,CASSYGASNYGYTF
TRBD2,NA,TRBJ2-1,TRBV2,TGTGCCAGCAGTCCTCGTGTAGCGGGAGAGGAGCAGTTCTTC,CASSPRVAGEEQFF
TRBD1,many,TRBJ2-1,TRBV7-9,TGTGCCAGCAGCTTTACAGGGGGTAATGAGCAGTTCTTC,CASSFTGGNEQFF
TRBD2,many,TRBJ2-7,TRBV5-4,TGTGCCAGCAGCATTTTAGCGGGGGGCCCATCTTACGAGCAGTACTTC,CASSILAGGPSYEQYF
NA,many,TRBJ2-3,TRBV20-1,TGCAGTGCTACAAGGGACCGCGAGTGGTCAGATACGCAGTATTTT,CSATRDREWSDTQYF
TRBD1,many,TRBJ2-3,TRBV15,TGTGCCACCAGCTCCCGGACAGGGGGCACAGATACGCAGTATTTT,CATSSRTGGTDTQYF
NA,many,TRBJ2-7,TRBV13,TGTGCCAGCAGCTTAGGCCGAGGAGGGACCTACGAGCAGTACTTC,CASSLGRGGTYEQYF
NA,many,TRBJ1-3,TRBV28,TGTGCCAGCAGTTTCAGGTTCTCTGGAAACACCATATATTTT,CASSFRFSGNTIYF
TRBD1,NA,TRBJ1-5,TRBV7-7,TGTGCCAGCAGCCCGCGGACAGGGGTCACCAATCAGCCCCAGCATTTT,CASSPRTGVTNQPQHF
NA,many,TRBJ2-3,TRBV7-9,TGTGCCAGCAGCTCCCCGGAGGGGGATACGCAGTATTTT,CASSSPEGDTQYF
NA,many,TRBJ2-1,TRBV5-1,TGCGCCAGCAGCTTGGCCGAGGGAGACTACAATGAGCAGTTCTTC,CASSLAEGDYNEQFF
NA,NA,TRBJ2-7,TRBV5-1,TGCGCCAGTAGTTTAGACACGAACGAGCAGTACTTC,CASSLDTNEQYF
NA,many,TRBJ1-5,TRBV3-1,TGTGCCAGCAGCCCGAGGGGCAGGCTCAATCAGCCCCAGCATTTT,CASSPRGRLNQPQHF
NA,many,TRBJ2-1,TRBV3-1,TGTGCCAGCAAAACCGGGGGCGGGATAACTATGGGGCATGAGCAGTTCTTC,CASKTGGGITMGHEQFF
TRBD1,many,TRBJ2-7,TRBV28,TGTGCCAGCAGTCCACCGCCGGGACAGGGGTTCGACGAGCAGTACTTC,CASSPPPGQGFDEQYF
NA,many,TRBJ2-2,TRBV4-1,TGCGCCAGCAGCCAAGTTCCCCCCGAGACAGTAGGCGGGACCGGGGAGCTGTTTTTT,CASSQVPPETVGGTGELFF
NA,many,TRBJ2-1,TRBV29-1,TGCAGCGTTGAAGATCTGGGGGGCCTGGCAGGGAGCTCCTACAATGAGCAGTTCTTC,CSVEDLGGLAGSSYNEQFF
NA,many,TRBJ2-7,TRBV5-1,TGCGCCAGCACTGACAGGACCCAGCCTCTCGAGCAGTACTTC,CASTDRTQPLEQYF
TRBD2,many,TRBJ2-1,TRBV28,TGTGCCAGCACCATACTAGCGGGGGGGCTTGTCAATGAGCAGTTCTTC,CASTILAGGLVNEQFF
TRBD1,many,TRBJ1-5,TRBV20-1,TGCAGTGCTAGAGACCAACAGGGGTTCAATCAGCCCCAGCATTTT,CSARDQQGFNQPQHF
TRBD2,many,TRBJ2-1,TRBV11-2,TGTGCCAGCAGCCCCACTCGTAAAATAGCGGGAGGGCGGTATGAGCAGTTCTTC,CASSPTRKIAGGRYEQFF
TRBD1,many,TRBJ1-1,TRBV27,TGTGCCAGCAGTCCGGGGACAGCGAACACTGAAGCTTTCTTT,CASSPGTANTEAFF
NA,many,TRBJ1-5,TRBV28,TGTGCCAGCAGTTTTCAAAGTAGCAATCAGCCCCAGCATTTT,CASSFQSSNQPQHF
NA,many,TRBJ1-5,TRBV4-1,TGCGCCAGCAGCCTTCGGTGGGGGAGCAATCAGCCCCAGCATTTT,CASSLRWGSNQPQHF
TRBD1,many,TRBJ2-5,TRBV9,TGTGCCAGCAGCGCGTACGACAGGGGCGGTGTGGAGACCCAGTACTTC,CASSAYDRGGVETQYF
NA,many,TRBJ1-5,TRBV5-6,TGTGCCAGCAGCTTGGGGGGTGTTCAGCCCCAGCATTTT,CASSLGGVQPQHF
NA,many,TRBJ2-7,TRBV5-1,TGCGCCAGCAGCTTGGATTCCGGGAGCTCCCCCTACGAGCAGTACTTC,CASSLDSGSSPYEQYF
NA,many,TRBJ2-1,TRBV30,TGTGCCTGGGAGTTTAATGAGCAGTTCTTC,CAWEFNEQFF